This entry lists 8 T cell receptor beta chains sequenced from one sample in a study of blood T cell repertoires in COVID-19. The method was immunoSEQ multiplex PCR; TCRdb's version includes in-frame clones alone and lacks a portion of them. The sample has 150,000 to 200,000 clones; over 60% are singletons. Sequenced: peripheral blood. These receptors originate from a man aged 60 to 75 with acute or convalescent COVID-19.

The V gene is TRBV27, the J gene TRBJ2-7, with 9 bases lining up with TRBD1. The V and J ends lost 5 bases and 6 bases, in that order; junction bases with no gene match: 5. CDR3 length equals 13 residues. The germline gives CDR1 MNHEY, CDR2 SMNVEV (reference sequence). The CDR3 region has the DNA TGTGCCAGCAGTCAGGACAGGGGACCCGAGCAGTACTTC. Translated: CASSQDRGPEQYF.

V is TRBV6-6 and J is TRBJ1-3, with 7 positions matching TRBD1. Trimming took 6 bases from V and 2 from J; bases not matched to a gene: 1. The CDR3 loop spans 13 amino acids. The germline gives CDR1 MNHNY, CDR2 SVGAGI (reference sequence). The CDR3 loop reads CASSGTAGNTIYF. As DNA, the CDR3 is TGTGCCAGCAGCGGGACAGCTGGAAACACCATATATTTT.

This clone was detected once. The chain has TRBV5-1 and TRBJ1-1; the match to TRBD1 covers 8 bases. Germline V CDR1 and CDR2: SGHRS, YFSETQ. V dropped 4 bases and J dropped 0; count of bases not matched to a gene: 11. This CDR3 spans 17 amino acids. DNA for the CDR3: TGCGCCAGCAGCGTTGGGACAGGCGTCTCTATGAACACTGAAGCTTTCTTT. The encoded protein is CASSVGTGVSMNTEAFF. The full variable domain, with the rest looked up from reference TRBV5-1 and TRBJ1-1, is KAGVTQTPRYLIKTRGQQVTLSCSPISGHRSVSWYQQTPGQGLQFLFEYFSETQRNKGNFPGRFSGRQFSNSRSEMNVSTLELGDSALYLCASSVGTGVSMNTEAFFGQGTRLTVV.

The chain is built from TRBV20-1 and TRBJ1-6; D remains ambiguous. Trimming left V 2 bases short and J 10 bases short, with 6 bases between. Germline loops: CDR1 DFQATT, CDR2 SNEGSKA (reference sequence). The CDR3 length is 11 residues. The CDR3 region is CSARTGSPLHF. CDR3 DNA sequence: TGCAGTGCTAGAACGGGGTCACCCCTCCACTTT.

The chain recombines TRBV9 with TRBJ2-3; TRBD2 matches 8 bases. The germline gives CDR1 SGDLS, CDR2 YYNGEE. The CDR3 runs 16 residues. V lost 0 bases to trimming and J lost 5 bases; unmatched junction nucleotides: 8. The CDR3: CASSVVAAGVGDTQYF. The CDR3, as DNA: TGTGCCAGCAGCGTAGTGGCAGCGGGGGTGGGAGATACGCAGTATTTT.

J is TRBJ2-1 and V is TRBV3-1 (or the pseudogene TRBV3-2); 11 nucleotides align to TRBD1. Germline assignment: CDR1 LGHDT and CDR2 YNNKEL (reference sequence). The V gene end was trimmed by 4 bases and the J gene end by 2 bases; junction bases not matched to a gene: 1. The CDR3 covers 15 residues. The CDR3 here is CASSPGQGAYNEQFF. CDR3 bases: TGTGCCAGCAGCCCGGGACAGGGGGCCTACAATGAGCAGTTCTTC.

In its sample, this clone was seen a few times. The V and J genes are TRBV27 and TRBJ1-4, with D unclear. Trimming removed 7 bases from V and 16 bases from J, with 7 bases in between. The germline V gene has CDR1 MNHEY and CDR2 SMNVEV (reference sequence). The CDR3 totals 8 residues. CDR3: CASKYTFF. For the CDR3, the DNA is TGTGCCAGCAAGTACACGTTTTTT.

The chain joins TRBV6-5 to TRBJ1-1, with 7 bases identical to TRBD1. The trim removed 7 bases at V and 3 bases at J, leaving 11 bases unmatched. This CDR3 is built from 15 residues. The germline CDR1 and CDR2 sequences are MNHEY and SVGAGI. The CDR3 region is CASKRQGIQDTEAFF. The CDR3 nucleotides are TGTGCCAGCAAACGACAGGGTATTCAGGACACTGAAGCTTTCTTT.